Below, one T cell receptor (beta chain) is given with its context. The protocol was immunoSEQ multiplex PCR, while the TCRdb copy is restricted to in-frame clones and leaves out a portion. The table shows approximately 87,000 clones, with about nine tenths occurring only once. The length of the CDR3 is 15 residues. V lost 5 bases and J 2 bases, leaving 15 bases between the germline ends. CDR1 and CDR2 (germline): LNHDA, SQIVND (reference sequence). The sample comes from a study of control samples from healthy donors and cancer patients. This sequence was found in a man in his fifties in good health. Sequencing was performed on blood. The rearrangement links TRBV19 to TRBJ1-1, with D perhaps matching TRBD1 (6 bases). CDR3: CASSVPRGANTEAFF. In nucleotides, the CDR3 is TGTGCCAGTAGTGTCCCCAGGGGTGCTAACACTGAAGCTTTCTTT.